This record looks at one T cell receptor beta chain sequence and its context. The data are from a study of T cell responses to AZD1222 COVID-19 vaccine. The length of the CDR3 is 12 residues. Germline lookup yields CDR1 SEHNR and CDR2 FQNEAQ (reference sequence). With 4 bases removed from V and 8 bases from J, the gap between germline ends came to 11 bases. Assay used: immunoSEQ multiplex PCR; TCRdb lists only in-frame clones, some missing. The sample consists of 95,000 or so clones, about nine tenths of them appearing once. The sequenced sample was peripheral blood, obtained 28 days after the second AZD1222 dose. This clonotype was sampled from an adult who received the AZD1222 COVID-19 vaccine. The chain couples TRBV7-9 to TRBJ1-2; D perhaps matches TRBD1 (5 bases). CDR3 coding DNA: TGTGCCAGCAGCTCGCAGGGTCTCGGCTACACCTTC. It is translated as CASSSQGLGYTF. Based on the CDR3 plus reference TRBV7-9 and TRBJ1-2, the full variable domain is DTGVSQNPRHKITKRGQNVTFRCDPISEHNRLYWYRQTLGQGPEFLTYFQNEAQLEKSRLLSDRFSAERPKGSFSTLEIQRTEQGDSAMYLCASSSQGLGYTFGSGTRLTVV.